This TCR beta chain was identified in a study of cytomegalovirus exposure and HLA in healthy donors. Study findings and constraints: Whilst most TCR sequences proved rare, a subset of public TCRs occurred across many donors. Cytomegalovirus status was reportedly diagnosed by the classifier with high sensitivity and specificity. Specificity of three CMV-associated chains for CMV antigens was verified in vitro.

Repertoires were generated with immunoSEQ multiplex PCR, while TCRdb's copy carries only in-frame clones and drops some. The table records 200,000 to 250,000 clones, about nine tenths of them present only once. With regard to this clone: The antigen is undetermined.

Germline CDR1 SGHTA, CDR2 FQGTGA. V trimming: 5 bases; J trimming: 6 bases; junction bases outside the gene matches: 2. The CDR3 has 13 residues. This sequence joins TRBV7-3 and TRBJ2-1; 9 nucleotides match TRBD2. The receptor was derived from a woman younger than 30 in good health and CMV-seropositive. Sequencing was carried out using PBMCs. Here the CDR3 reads CASSASGANEQFF. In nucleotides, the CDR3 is TGTGCCAGCAGCGCTAGCGGGGCCAATGAGCAGTTCTTC.